Described below is a single TCR beta chain sequence and its context. Given the absence of the conserved phenylalanine or tryptophan at the CDR3 end, a read error is likely. TCRB libraries came from RNA via three nested multiplex PCR rounds. TCRdb fed the multiplex PCR reads into MiXCR, producing one record per CDR3 protein. The sample shows more than 12,000 distinct CDR3 sequences, roughly 74% of them seen only once. This sample is drawn from a study of tumor-infiltrating lymphocytes in glioblastoma multiforme. Per the germline V gene, CDR1 is KGHSH and CDR2 is LQKENI. The CDR3 spans 16 residues. With 2 bases removed from V and 2 bases from J, the gap between germline ends came to 16 bases.

The sequenced sample was brain tumor tissue. The TCR comes from a male donor with glioblastoma. This chain uses TRBV18 with TRBJ2-7, with D maybe TRBD1 (6 bases). CDR3 in amino acids: CASSPSDRTRPYEQYL. The CDR3 coding sequence is TGTGCCAGCTCACCAAGCGACAGGACGAGACCCTACGAGCAGTACTTG.